Sequencing of this T cell receptor (beta chain) was carried out in a study of blood T cells in healthy people across ages. Study details: Template switching picked up about one barcoded beta molecule for each two T cells.

Germline CDR1 and CDR2: SGHVS and FQNEAQ. The ends were cut back, 5 bases at V and 0 bases at J, with 17 bases in the middle. The CDR3 spans 17 residues. Findings and caveats of the study: Comparison with aged donors showed that long-lived donors had more naive CD4+ cells and higher diversity.

Comments on this clonotype: What it binds is not known.

The second PCR ran about 6 to 12 cycles with a sample-barcoded 5' primer and J-beta primers. TCRdb ran MiXCR on the 5' RACE reads and lists one entry per CDR3 protein. Of around 1,900,000 distinct CDR3 sequences detected, about two fifths appear once; the ten largest clones hold about 23%. This receptor was identified in a human donor in good health. The gene calls are TRBV7-8 and TRBJ2-4; D possibly corresponds to TRBD2 (6 bases). The sample consisted of blood. DNA for the CDR3: TGTGCCAGCAGCCTCGGAGGGGTCAGACTAGCCAAAAACATTCAGTACTTC. This codes for CASSLGGVRLAKNIQYF.